This T cell receptor (beta chain) was recovered during a study of cytomegalovirus exposure and HLA in healthy donors. Study-level information: Some 85 million unique TCRs, all from HLA-typed donors, were included in an early release of the data. The study's findings and limits: Solely CMV serostatus was available to characterize immune exposure. Later genetic work tied a missense DCLRE1C variant to beta-chain V and J trimming.

To note about this clone: What it binds is unknown.

Germline assignment: CDR1 MDHEN and CDR2 SYDVKM. This CDR3 has 16 residues. Trimming cost V 5 bases and J 6 bases; bases outside gene matches: 7. The PCR employed 60 Vbeta primers together with 13 Jbeta primers. Libraries were prepared by immunoSEQ multiplex PCR; TCRdb keeps only in-frame clonotypes and omits some of them. In the table there are about 140,000 clones, 76% of which are singletons. The V and J genes are TRBV28 and TRBJ2-3, with 14 nucleotides matching TRBD2. The source of this sequence is a man aged 18 to 30 in good health and CMV-seronegative. The source material was PBMCs. The CDR3 here is CASSPGTSGSPDTQYF. DNA of the CDR3: TGTGCCAGCAGTCCCGGGACTAGCGGGAGTCCGGATACGCAGTATTTT.